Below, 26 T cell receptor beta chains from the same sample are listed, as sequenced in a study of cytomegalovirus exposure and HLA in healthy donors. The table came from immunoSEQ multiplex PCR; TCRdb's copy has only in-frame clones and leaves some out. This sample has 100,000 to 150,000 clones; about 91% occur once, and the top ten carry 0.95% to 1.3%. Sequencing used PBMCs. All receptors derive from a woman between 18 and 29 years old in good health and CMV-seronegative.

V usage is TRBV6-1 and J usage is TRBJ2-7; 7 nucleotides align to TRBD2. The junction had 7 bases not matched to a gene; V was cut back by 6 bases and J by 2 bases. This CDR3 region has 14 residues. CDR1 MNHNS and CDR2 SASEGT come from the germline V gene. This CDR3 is CASRDTGGPYEQYF. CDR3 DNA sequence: TGTGCCAGCAGGGATACGGGAGGCCCCTACGAGCAGTACTTC.

CDR3 in amino acids: CASSYSITDTQYF. The CDR3, as DNA: TGTGCCAGCAGTTACTCCATCACAGATACGCAGTATTTT. The V call is TRBV6-5, the J call TRBJ2-3; the D is unclear. The CDR3 is made up of 13 amino acids. Between the trimmed V and J ends, which lost 0 bases and 2 bases, there was a span of 3 bases. CDR1 and CDR2 (germline): MNHEY, SVGAGI.

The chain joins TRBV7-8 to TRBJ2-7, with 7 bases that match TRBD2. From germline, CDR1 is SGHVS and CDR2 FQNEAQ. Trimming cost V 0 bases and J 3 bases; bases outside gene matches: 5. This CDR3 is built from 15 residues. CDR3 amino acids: CASSLAGGAGYEQYV. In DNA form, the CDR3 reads TGTGCCAGCAGCTTAGCGGGAGGGGCGGGCTACGAGCAGTACGTC.

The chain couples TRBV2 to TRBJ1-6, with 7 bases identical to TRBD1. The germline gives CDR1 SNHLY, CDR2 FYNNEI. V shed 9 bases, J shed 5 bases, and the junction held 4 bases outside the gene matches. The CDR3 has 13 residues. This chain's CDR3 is CARRDRNNSPLHF. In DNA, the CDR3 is TGTGCCAGACGGGACAGAAATAATTCACCCCTCCACTTT.

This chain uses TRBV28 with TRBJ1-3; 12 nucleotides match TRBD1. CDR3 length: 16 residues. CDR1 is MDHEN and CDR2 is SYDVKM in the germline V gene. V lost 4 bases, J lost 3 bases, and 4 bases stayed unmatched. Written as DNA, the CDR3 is TGTGCCAGCAGTTCGGGACAGGGGGCTTTTGGAAACACCATATATTTT. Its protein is CASSSGQGAFGNTIYF.

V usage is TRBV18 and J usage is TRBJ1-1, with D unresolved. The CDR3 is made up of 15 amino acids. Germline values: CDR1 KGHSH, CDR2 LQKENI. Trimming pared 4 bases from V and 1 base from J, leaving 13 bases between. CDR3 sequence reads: CASSRTGDGNTEAFF. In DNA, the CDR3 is TGTGCCAGCTCACGTACGGGAGACGGGAACACTGAAGCTTTCTTT. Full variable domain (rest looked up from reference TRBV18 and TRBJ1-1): NAGVMQNPRHLVRRRGQEARLRCSPMKGHSHVYWYRQLPEEGLKFMVYLQKENIIDESGMPKERFSAEFPKEGPSILRIQQVVRGDSAAYFCASSRTGDGNTEAFFGQGTRLTVV.

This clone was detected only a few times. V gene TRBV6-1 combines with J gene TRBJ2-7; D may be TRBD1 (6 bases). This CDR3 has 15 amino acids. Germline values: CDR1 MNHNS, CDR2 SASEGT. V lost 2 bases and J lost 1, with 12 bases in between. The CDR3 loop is CASSELSTGSYEQYF. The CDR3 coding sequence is TGTGCCAGCAGTGAACTATCGACAGGATCCTACGAGCAGTACTTC.

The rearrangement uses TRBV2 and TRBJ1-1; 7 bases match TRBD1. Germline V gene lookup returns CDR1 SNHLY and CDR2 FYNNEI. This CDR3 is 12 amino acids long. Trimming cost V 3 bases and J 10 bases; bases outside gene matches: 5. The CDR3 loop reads CASSDFGTVAFF. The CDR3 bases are TGTGCCAGCAGTGACTTCGGGACAGTAGCTTTCTTT.

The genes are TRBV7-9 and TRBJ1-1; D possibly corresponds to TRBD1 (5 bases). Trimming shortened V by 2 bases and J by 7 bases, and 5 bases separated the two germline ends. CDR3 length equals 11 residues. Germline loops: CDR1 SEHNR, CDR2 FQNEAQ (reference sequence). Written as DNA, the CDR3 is TGTGCCAGCAGCTTACAGGGTGAAGCTTTCTTT. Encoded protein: CASSLQGEAFF.

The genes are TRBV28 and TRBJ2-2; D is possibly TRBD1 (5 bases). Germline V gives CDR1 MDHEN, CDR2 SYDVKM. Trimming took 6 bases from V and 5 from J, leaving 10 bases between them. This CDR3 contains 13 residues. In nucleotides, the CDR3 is TGTGCCAGCAGACAGGTACCAACCGGGGAGCTGTTTTTT. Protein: CASRQVPTGELFF.

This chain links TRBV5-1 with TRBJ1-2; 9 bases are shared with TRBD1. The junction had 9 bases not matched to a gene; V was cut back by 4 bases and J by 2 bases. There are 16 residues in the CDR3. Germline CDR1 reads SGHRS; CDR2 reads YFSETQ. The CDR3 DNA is TGCGCCAGCAGCATTACCGGGACAGGGACCAACTATGGCTACACCTTC. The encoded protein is CASSITGTGTNYGYTF.

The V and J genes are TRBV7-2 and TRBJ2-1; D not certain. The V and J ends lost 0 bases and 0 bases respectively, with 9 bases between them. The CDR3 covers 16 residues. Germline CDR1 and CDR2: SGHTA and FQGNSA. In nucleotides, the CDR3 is TGTGCCAGCAGCTTAGCGCTATACGGCTCCTACAATGAGCAGTTCTTC. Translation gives CASSLALYGSYNEQFF.

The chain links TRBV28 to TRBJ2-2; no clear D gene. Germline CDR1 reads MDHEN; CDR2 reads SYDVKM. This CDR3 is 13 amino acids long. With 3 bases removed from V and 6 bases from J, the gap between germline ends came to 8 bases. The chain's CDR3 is CASSFSSPGELFF. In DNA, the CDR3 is TGTGCCAGCAGTTTTTCGTCCCCCGGGGAGCTGTTTTTT. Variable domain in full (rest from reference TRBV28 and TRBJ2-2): DVKVTQSSRYLVKRTGEKVFLECVQDMDHENMFWYRQDPGLGLRLIYFSYDVKMKEKGDIPEGYSVSREKKERFSLILESASTNQTSMYLCASSFSSPGELFFGEGSRLTVL.

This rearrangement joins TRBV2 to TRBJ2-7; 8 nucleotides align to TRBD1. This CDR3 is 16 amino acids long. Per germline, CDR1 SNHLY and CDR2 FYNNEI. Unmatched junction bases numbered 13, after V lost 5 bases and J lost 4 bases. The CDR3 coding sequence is TGTGCCAGCAGTTTTAATCAGGGGGCAGCGCTTTACGAGCAGTACGTC. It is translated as CASSFNQGAALYEQYV.

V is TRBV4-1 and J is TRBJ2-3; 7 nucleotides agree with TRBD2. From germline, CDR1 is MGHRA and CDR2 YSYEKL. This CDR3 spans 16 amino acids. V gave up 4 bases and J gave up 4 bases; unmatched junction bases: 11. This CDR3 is CASSPASGQGADTQYF. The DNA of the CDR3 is TGCGCCAGCAGCCCGGCTAGCGGCCAGGGAGCAGATACGCAGTATTTT.

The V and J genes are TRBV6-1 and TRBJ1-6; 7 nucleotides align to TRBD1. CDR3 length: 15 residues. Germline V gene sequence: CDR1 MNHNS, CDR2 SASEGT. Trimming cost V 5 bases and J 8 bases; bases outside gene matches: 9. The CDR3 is CASSLSGTVDSPLHF. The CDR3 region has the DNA TGTGCCAGCAGTCTCTCCGGGACAGTGGATTCACCCCTCCACTTT.

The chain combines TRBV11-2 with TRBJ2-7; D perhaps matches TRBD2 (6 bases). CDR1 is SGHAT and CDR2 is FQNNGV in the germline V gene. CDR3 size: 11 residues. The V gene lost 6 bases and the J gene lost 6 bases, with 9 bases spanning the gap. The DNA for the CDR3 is TGTGCCAGCAGTTCCGGGGGCGAGCAGTACTTC. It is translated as CASSSGGEQYF.

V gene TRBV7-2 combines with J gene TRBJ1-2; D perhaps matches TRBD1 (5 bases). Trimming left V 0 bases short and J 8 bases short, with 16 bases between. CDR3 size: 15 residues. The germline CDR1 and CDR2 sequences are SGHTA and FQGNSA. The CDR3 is CASSLASSGAAGYTF. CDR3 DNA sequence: TGTGCCAGCAGCTTAGCGTCCAGCGGGGCTGCGGGCTACACCTTC.

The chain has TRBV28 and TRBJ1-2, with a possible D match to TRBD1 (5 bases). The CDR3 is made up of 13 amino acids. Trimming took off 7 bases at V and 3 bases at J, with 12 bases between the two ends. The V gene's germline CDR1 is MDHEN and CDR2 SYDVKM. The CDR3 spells CASTSGGDYGYTF. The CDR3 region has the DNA TGTGCCAGCACCTCGGGGGGGGACTATGGCTACACCTTC.

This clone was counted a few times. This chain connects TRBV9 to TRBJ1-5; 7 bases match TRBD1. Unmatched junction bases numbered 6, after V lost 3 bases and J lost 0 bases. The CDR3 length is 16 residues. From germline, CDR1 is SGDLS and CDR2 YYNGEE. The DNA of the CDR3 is TGTGCCAGCAGCGGTGGGGACAGCTATAGCAATCAGCCCCAGCATTTT. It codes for CASSGGDSYSNQPQHF.

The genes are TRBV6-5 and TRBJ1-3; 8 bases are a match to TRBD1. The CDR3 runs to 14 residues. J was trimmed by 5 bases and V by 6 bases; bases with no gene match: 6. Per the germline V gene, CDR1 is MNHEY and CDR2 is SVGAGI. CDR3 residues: CASSYGQGRNTIYF. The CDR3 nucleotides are TGTGCCAGCAGCTATGGACAGGGTCGAAACACCATATATTTT.

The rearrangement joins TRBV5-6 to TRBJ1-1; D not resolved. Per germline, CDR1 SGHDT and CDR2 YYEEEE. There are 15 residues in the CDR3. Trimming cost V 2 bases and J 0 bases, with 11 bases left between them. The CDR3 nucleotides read TGTGCCAGCAGCTTCCGGGAGAGGGTGAACACTGAAGCTTTCTTT. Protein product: CASSFRERVNTEAFF.

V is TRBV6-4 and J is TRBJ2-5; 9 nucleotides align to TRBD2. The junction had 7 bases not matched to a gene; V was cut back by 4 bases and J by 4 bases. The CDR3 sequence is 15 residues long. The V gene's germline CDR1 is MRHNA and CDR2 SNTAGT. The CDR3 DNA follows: TGTGCCAGCAGTGCGACTAGCGGAGCCCGAGAGACCCAGTACTTC. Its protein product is CASSATSGARETQYF.

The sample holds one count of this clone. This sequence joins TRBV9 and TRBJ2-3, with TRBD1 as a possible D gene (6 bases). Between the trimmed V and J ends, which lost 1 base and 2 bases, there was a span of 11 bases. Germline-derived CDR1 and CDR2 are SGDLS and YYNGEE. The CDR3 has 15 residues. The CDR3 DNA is TGTGCCAGCAGCGTACGGACAGCACTCACAGATACGCAGTATTTT. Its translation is CASSVRTALTDTQYF.

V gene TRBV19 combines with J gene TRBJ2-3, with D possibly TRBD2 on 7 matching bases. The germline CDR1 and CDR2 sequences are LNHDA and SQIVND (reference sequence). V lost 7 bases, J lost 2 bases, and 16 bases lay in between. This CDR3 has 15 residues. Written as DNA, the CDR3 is TGTGCCAGTAACCCTAAGGGGGGGGCCACAGATACGCAGTATTTT. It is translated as CASNPKGGATDTQYF. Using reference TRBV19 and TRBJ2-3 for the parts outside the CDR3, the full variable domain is DGGITQSPKYLFRKEGQNVTLSCEQNLNHDAMYWYRQDPGQGLRLIYYSQIVNDFQKGDIAEGYSVSREKKESFPLTVTSAQKNPTAFYLCASNPKGGATDTQYFGPGTRLTVL.

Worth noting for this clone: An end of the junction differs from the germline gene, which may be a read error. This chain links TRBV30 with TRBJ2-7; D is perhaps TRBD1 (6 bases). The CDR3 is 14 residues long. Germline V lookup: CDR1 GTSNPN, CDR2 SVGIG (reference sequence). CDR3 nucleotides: TGTGCCTGGAGTCCGACCGGACAGCCGCCTCTCTCCTATTTC. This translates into CAWSPTGQPPLSYF. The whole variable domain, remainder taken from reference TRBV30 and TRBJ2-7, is SQTIHQWPATLVQPVGSPLSLECTVEGTSNPNLYWYRQAAGRGLQLLFYSVGIGQISSEVPQNLSASRPQDRQFILSSKKLLLSDSGFYLCAWSPTGQPPLSYFGPGTRLTVT.